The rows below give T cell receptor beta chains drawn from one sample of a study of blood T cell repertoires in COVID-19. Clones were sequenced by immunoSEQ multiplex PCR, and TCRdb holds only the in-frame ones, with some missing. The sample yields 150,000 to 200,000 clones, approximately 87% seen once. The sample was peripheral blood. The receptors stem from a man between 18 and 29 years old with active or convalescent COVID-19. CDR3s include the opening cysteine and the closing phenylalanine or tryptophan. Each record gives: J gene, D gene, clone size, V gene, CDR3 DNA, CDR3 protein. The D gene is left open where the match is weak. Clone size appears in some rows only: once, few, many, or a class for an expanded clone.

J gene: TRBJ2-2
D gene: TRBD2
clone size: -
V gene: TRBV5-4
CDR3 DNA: TGTGCCAGCAGCTTGCGGGGGGGGTTCAACACCGGGGAGCTGTTTTTT
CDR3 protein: CASSLRGGFNTGELFF

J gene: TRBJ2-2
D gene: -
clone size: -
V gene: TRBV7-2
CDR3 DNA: TGTGCCAGCAGCCGCCTCGGGGGGAACACCGGGGAGCTGTTTTTT
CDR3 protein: CASSRLGGNTGELFF

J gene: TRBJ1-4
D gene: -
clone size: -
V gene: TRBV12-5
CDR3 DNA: TGTGCTAGTGGTTCCCCAGGGTCTAATGAAAAACTGTTTTTT
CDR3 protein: CASGSPGSNEKLFF

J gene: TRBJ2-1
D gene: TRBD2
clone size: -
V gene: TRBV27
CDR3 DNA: TGTGCCAGCAGTCTCGGACTAGCGGGGGGGAACAAGCAGTTCTTC
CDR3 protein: CASSLGLAGGNKQFF

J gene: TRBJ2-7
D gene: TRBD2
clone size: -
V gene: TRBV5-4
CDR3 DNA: TGTGCCAGCAGCTTTGGGACTAGCGGGAATTACGAGCAGTACTTC
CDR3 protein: CASSFGTSGNYEQYF

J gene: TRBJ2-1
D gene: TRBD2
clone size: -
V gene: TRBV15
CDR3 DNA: TGTGCCACCAGCAGGACCCTAGCGGGGGCCTACAATGAGCAGTTCTTC
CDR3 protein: CATSRTLAGAYNEQFF

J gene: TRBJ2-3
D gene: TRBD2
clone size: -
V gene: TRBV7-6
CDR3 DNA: TGTGCCAGCAGCTACGGACTAGCGGAACGCACAGATACGCAGTATTTT
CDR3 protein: CASSYGLAERTDTQYF

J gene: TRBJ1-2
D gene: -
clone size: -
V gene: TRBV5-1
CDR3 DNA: TGCGCCAGCAGCCGCCTAGGCAGGGATCACTATGGCTACACCTTC
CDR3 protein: CASSRLGRDHYGYTF

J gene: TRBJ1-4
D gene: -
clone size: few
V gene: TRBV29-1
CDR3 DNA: TGCAGCGTTGGATCGGGGAGCGGTGAAAAACTGTTTTTT
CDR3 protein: CSVGSGSGEKLFF

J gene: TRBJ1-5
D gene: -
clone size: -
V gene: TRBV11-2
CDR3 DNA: TGTGCCAGCAGCTTAGGGGGCCAGGCCTATAGCAATCAGCCCCAGCATTTT
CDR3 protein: CASSLGGQAYSNQPQHF

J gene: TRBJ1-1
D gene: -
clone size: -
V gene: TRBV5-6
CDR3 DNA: TGTGCCAGCAGCTACGAAAGCCAAGCTTCCACTGAAGCTTTCTTT
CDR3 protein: CASSYESQASTEAFF

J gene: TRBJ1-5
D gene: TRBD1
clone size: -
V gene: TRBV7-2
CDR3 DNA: TGTGCCAGCAGCTTAGGCTGGACAGGGGATGGCAATCAGCCCCAGCATTTT
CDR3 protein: CASSLGWTGDGNQPQHF

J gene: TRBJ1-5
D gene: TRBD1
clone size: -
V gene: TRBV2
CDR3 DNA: TGTGCCAGCAGGCTCTCCGGGACAGGGGCCGATCAGCCCCAGCATTTT
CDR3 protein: CASRLSGTGADQPQHF

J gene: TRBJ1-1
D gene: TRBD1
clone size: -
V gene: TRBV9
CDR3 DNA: TGTGCCAGCAGCGAGACAGGGATGAACACTGAAGCTTTCTTT
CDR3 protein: CASSETGMNTEAFF

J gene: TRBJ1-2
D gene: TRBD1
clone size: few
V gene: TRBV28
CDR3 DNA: TGTGCCAGCATTCAACCACAGGGGGCTGATGGCTACACCTTC
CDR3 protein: CASIQPQGADGYTF

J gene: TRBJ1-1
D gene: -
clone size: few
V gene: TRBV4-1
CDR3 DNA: TGCGCCAGCAGCCAAGATAACAGGGACGTAGTCGCTGAAGCTTTCTTT
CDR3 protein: CASSQDNRDVVAEAFF

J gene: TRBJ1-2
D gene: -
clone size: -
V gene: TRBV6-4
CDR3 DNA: TGTGCCAGCAGCGACGCCGGCTATGGCTACACCTTC
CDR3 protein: CASSDAGYGYTF

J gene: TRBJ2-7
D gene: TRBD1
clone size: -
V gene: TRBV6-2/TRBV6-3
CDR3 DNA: TGTGCCAGCAGTTTAGGGGACAGGGCGGCCTACGAGCAGTACTTC
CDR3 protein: CASSLGDRAAYEQYF

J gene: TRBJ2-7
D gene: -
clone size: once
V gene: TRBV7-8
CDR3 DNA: TGTGCCAGCACCACAACACATGATACCTACGAGCAGTACTTC
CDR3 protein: CASTTTHDTYEQYF

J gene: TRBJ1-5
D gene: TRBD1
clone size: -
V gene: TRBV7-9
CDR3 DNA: TGTGCCAGCAGCTTAGGGGACAGGGGCCCATATAGCAATCAGCCCCAGCATTTT
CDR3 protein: CASSLGDRGPYSNQPQHF

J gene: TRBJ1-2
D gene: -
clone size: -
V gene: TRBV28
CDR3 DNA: TGTGCCAGCAGTTCGACAGTCGTCAACTATGGCTACACCTTC
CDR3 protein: CASSSTVVNYGYTF

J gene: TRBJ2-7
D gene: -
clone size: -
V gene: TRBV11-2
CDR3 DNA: TGTGCCAGCAGCTTAGGCAGGTTTCTCTCCTACGAGCAGTACTTC
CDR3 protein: CASSLGRFLSYEQYF

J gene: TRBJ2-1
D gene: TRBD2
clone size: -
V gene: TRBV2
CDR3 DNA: TGTGCCAGCAGTGCTGCTAGCGGGGGTGTTTCCTACAATGAGCAGTTCTTC
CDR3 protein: CASSAASGGVSYNEQFF

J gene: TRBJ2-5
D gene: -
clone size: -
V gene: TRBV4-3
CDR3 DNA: TGCGCCAGCAGCCAATTAACAGTCGAGACCCAGTACTTC
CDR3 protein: CASSQLTVETQYF

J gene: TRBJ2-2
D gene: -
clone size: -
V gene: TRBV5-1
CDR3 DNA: TGCGCCAGCAGCTTGGGTTCCAATCCCGGGGAGCTGTTTTTT
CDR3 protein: CASSLGSNPGELFF

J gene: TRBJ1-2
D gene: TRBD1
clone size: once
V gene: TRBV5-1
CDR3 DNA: TGCGCCAGCAGCTTGTCGGGACAGGGTCTAGGCTATGGCTACACCTTC
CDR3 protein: CASSLSGQGLGYGYTF

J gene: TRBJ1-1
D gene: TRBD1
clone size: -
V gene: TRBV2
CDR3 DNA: TGTGCCAGCAGTGAGCAGGACAGGGCTGAAGCTTTCTTT
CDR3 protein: CASSEQDRAEAFF

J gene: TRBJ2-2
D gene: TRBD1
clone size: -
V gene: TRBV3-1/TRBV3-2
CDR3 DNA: TGTGCCAGCAGCCCGCGCAGGACAGGGCCGAACACCGGGGAGCTGTTTTTT
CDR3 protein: CASSPRRTGPNTGELFF

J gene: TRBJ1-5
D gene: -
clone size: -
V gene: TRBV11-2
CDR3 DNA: TGTGCCAGCAGCCCAATGGGGCAGGCCAATCAGCCCCAGCATTTT
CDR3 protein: CASSPMGQANQPQHF

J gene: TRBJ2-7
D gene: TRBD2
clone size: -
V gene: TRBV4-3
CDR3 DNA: TGCGCCAGCAGCCAAGCCCGTGGGACTACCCCTTACGAGCAGTACTTC
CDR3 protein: CASSQARGTTPYEQYF

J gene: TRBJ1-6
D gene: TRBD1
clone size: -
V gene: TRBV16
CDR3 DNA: TGTGCCAGCGGACAGGGGCGGGATTCACCCCTCCACTTT
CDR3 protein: CASGQGRDSPLHF

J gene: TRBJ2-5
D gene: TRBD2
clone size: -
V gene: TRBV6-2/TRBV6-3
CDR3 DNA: TGTGCCAGCAGTCTACTAGCGGGGAAAGAGACCCAGTACTTC
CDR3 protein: CASSLLAGKETQYF

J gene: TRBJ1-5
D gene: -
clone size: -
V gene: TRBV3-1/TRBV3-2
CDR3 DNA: TGTGCCAGCAGCCAATCTGCGCGGGGGAGCAATCAGCCCCAGCATTTT
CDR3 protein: CASSQSARGSNQPQHF

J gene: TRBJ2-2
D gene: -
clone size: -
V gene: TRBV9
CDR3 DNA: TGTGCCAGCAGCTTCCGTTCCGGGACAACCACCGGGGAGCTGTTTTTT
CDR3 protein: CASSFRSGTTTGELFF

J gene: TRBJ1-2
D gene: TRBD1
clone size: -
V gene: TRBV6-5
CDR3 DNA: TGTGCCACATCCCAGGGGGCGAACGGCTACACCTTC
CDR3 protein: CATSQGANGYTF

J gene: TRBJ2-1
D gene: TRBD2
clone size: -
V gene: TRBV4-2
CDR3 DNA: TGTGCCAGCAGCCAAGCCGGGCTAGCGGGAGTCTTGGACTACAATGAGCAGTTCTTC
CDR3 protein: CASSQAGLAGVLDYNEQFF

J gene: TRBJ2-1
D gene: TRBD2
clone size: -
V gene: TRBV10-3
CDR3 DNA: TGTGCCATCGGGGCTAGCGGAGAATACAATGAGCAGTTCTTC
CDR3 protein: CAIGASGEYNEQFF

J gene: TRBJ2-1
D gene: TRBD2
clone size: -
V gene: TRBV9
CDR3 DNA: TGTGCCAGCAGCGCCGGACTAGCGGAAAGCTCCTACAATGAGCAGTTCTTC
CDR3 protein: CASSAGLAESSYNEQFF

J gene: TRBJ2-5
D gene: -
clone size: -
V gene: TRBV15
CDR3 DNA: TGTGCCACTAACATAGCGCGGACCCAAGAGACCCAGTACTTC
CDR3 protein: CATNIARTQETQYF

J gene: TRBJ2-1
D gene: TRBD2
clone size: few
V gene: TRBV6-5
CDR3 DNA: TGTGCCAGCAGTTACTCTAGCGGGGGGTACAATGAGCAGTTCTTC
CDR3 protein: CASSYSSGGYNEQFF

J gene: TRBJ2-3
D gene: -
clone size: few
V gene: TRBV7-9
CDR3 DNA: TGTGCCAGCAGCGACCTACCGGGGGAAGCAGAAGATACGCAGTATTTT
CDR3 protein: CASSDLPGEAEDTQYF

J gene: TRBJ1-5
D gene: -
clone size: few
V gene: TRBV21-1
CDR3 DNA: TGTGCCAGCAGCACTGGACAGATCCAGCATTTT
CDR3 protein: CASSTGQIQHF

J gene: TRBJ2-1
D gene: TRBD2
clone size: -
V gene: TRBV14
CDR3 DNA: TGTGCCAGCAGCCAAGTAGCGGGAGTGTCAAATGAGCAGTTCTTC
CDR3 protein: CASSQVAGVSNEQFF

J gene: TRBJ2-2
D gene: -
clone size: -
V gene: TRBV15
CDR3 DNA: TGTGCCACCAGCAAACCCCGGAGCACCGGGGAGCTGTTTTTT
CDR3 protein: CATSKPRSTGELFF

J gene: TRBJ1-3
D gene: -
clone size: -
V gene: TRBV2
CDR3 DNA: TGTGCCAGCAGTTACAGGGATAGAAACACCATATATTTT
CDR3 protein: CASSYRDRNTIYF

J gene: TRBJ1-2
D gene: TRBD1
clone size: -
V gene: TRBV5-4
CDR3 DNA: TGTGCCAGCAGCGCTGCGACAGGGGGCTTACGATATGGCTACACCTTC
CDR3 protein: CASSAATGGLRYGYTF

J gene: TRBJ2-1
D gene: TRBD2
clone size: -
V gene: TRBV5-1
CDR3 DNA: TGCGCCAGCAGCCCGGGGGGGGTACCACTCTACAATGAGCAGTTCTTC
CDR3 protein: CASSPGGVPLYNEQFF

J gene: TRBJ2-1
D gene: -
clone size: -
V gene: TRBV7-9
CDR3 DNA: TGTGCCAGCAGCTTCAGGGTCGGGCCGAACCCCAATGAGCAGTTCTTC
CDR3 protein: CASSFRVGPNPNEQFF

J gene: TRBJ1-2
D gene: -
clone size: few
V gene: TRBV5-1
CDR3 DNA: TGCGCCAGCAGCTTGGATGGGTTAGCTGGCTACACCTTC
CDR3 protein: CASSLDGLAGYTF

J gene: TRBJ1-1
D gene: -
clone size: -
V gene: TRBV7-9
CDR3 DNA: TGTGCCAGCATCCGGGGGGCCACTGAAGCTTTCTTT
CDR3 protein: CASIRGATEAFF

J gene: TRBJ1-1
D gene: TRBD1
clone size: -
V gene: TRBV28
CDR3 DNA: TGTGCCAGCAGCGTACTAGGGACAGGGAGAACTGAAGCTTTCTTT
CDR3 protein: CASSVLGTGRTEAFF

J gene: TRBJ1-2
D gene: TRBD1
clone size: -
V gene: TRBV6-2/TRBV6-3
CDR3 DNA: TGTGCCAGCAGTTCGACAGGGTTCGATGGCTACACCTTC
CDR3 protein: CASSSTGFDGYTF

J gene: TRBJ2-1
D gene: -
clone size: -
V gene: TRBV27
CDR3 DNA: TGTGCCAGCAGTTTCGCAGGTTCCTACAATGAGCAGTTCTTC
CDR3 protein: CASSFAGSYNEQFF

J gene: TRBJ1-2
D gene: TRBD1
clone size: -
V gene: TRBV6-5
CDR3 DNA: TGTGCCAGCGGGACAGGCTATGGCTACACCTTC
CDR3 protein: CASGTGYGYTF

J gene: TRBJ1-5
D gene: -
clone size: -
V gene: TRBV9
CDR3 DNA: TGTGCCAGCAGCGTATCGTCGGGTAGCAATCAGCCCCAGCATTTT
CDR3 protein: CASSVSSGSNQPQHF